This TCR beta chain was sequenced during a study of identical twins. Study results and limitations: Models underestimated TCR alpha sharing (out-of-frame) in monozygotic twins. Zero-insertion analyses might be partly confounded by invariant T cells like MAIT and iNKT. Whereas memory repertoires showed no such difference, abundant cord blood beta clonotypes carried fewer insertions.

Each cDNA held unique molecular identifiers, and template switching gave it a universal primer site. TCRdb ran MiXCR on the 5' RACE reads and lists one entry per CDR3 protein. The profile shows about 570,000 distinct CDR3 sequences, 9% to 10% of them singletons. The length of the CDR3 is 14 residues. V lost 8 bases to trimming and J lost 1 base, with 13 bases between them. This clonotype was detected only a few times. Its antigen remains unidentified. These same records also appear under a second study, on yellow fever vaccine responses in identical twins.

The clonotype comes from a woman aged 18-29 years in good health. Material for sequencing was PBMCs. The rearrangement uses TRBV12-3 or TRBV12-4 and TRBJ2-3; D possibly matches TRBD1 or TRBD2 (6 bases each). Here the CDR3 reads CASGGPGGTDTQYF. The CDR3 DNA reads as TGTGCCAGCGGGGGGCCGGGGGGCACAGATACGCAGTATTTT.